The 32 T cell receptor beta chains given below trace back to one sample, sequenced in a study of blood T cell repertoires in COVID-19. The table came from immunoSEQ multiplex PCR; TCRdb's copy has only in-frame clones and leaves some out. This table has about half a million clones, around 85% appearing once. Sequencing was carried out using peripheral blood. The receptors were sampled from a human donor in a cohort sampled during active COVID-19.

With regard to this clone: Here the CDR3 omits its conserved ending phenylalanine or tryptophan, so a read error is the likely source. No DNA is shown, since the ends of the CDR3 on it are uncertain; the CDR3 is the one TCRdb lists. The chain employs TRBV2 and TRBJ1-1; the D call of TRBD1 is as the table states it, not checked on the DNA. In germline, CDR1 is SNHLY, CDR2 FYNNEI. The CDR3 spans 12 residues, counting both ends. This chain's CDR3 is CASSWDRDRADL.

The gene calls are TRBV19 and TRBJ1-1; D is unclear. The germline V and J ends were trimmed by 4 bases and 1 base, with 7 bases remaining between them. The CDR3 runs 13 residues. CDR1 is LNHDA, CDR2 SQIVND, per germline (reference sequence). DNA of the CDR3: TGTGCCAGTAGTACCAACAGGAACACTGAAGCTTTCTTT. Translated, it gives CASSTNRNTEAFF.

The chain uses TRBV5-1 and TRBJ2-2; 9 nucleotides agree with TRBD2. In germline, CDR1 is SGHRS, CDR2 YFSETQ. The CDR3 runs to 18 residues. The junction had 9 bases not matched to a gene; V was cut back by 0 bases and J by 3 bases. CDR3 DNA: TGCGCCAGCAGCTTGGCGGTAGCGGGAGCTCTAGACACCGGGGAGCTGTTTTTT. Translated: CASSLAVAGALDTGELFF.

This sequence joins TRBV7-2 and TRBJ2-5, with 9 bases fitting TRBD2. The CDR3 is 18 amino acids. CDR1 SGHTA and CDR2 FQGNSA come from the germline V gene. Germline trimming cut 5 bases from V and 1 base from J; bases unmatched to any gene: 14. The CDR3 region has the DNA TGTGCCAGCAGCCCTCGACGGCATGCGGGGGGGGGCCAAGAGACCCAGTACTTC. Translation gives CASSPRRHAGGGQETQYF.

The J gene is TRBJ2-3, the V gene TRBV3-1 (or the pseudogene TRBV3-2); D is uncertain. Germline assignment: CDR1 LGHDT and CDR2 YNNKEL (reference sequence). The CDR3 covers 16 residues. Trimming removed 0 bases at V and 0 bases at J, with 10 bases between. The CDR3 sequence is CASSQESLWSTDTQYF. The CDR3 nucleotides read TGTGCCAGCAGCCAAGAAAGCTTGTGGAGCACAGATACGCAGTATTTT.

The chain recombines TRBV5-1 with TRBJ2-1, with 9 bases identical to TRBD2. From germline, CDR1 is SGHRS and CDR2 YFSETQ. The CDR3 totals 17 residues. V shed 4 bases, J shed 1 base, and the junction held 9 bases outside the gene matches. Here the CDR3 reads CASSPLTSGASYNEQFF. In nucleotides, the CDR3 is TGCGCCAGCAGCCCATTGACTAGCGGCGCATCCTACAATGAGCAGTTCTTC.

The gene calls are TRBV25-1 and TRBJ2-3, with 9 bases identical to TRBD1. V trimming: 4 bases; J trimming: 5 bases; junction bases outside the gene matches: 10. The germline gives CDR1 MGHDK, CDR2 SYGVNS. The CDR3 length is 16 residues. CDR3 in DNA: TGTGCCAGCAGTGTACAGGGGGCCTCCTTCAGAGATACGCAGTATTTT. Its translation is CASSVQGASFRDTQYF.

This clone has just a few counts. The chain recombines TRBV28 with TRBJ2-1; tentative D call: TRBD2 (6 bases). The V end lost 4 bases, the J end lost 10 bases, and 11 bases lay between the germline ends. Germline V gene lookup returns CDR1 MDHEN and CDR2 SYDVKM. The length of the CDR3 is 12 residues. The CDR3 sequence is CASSWGLTEQFF. The CDR3, as DNA: TGTGCCAGCAGTTGGGGACTCACAGAGCAGTTCTTC.

The chain combines TRBV5-1 with TRBJ1-1; 12 bases agree with TRBD1. Trimming at V came to 3 bases and at J to 7 bases, leaving 13 bases not matched to a gene. The CDR3 covers 17 residues. CDR1 SGHRS and CDR2 YFSETQ come from the germline V gene. The DNA of the CDR3 is TGCGCCAGCAGCTCCACGGCCCCGGGACAGGGGGCGGGTGAAGCTTTCTTT. This translates into CASSSTAPGQGAGEAFF.

The chain recombines TRBV28 with TRBJ1-1, with no clear D. This CDR3 has 14 amino acids. Trimming took off 1 base at V and 1 base at J, with 7 bases between the two ends. Germline assignment: CDR1 MDHEN and CDR2 SYDVKM. The CDR3 coding sequence is TGTGCCAGCAGTTTATTAGCGAGGAACACTGAAGCTTTCTTT. The encoded protein is CASSLLARNTEAFF.

V usage is TRBV5-1 and J usage is TRBJ2-1; 10 bases fit TRBD1. CDR3 length: 16 amino acids. V dropped 2 bases and J dropped 5; count of bases not matched to a gene: 7. Germline lookup yields CDR1 SGHRS and CDR2 YFSETQ. The DNA of the CDR3 is TGCGCCAGCAGCTTCGTTGCCGGGACAGGGGACAATGAGCAGTTCTTC. It codes for CASSFVAGTGDNEQFF.

This clone turned up a few times. The chain is built from TRBV3-1 (or the pseudogene TRBV3-2) and TRBJ1-6; possibly TRBD1 for D (5 bases). Germline lookup yields CDR1 LGHDT and CDR2 YNNKEL (reference sequence). This CDR3 region has 15 residues. V lost 6 bases to trimming and J lost 12 bases, with 21 bases between them. The DNA of the CDR3 is TGTGCCAGCAGGGAATCCGTGGCCCTCAGGGAACCCCTCCACTTT. Translating gives CASRESVALREPLHF.

The V call is TRBV4-2, the J call TRBJ2-1; perhaps TRBD2 as D (5 bases). Trimming took 0 bases from V and 10 from J, leaving 16 bases between them. CDR3 length: 15 amino acids. Germline values: CDR1 LGHNA, CDR2 YNFKEQ. The CDR3 bases are TGTGCCAGCAGCCAAGATGGGAACCCAAGGAGGGAGCAGTTCTTC. This sequence encodes CASSQDGNPRREQFF.

The V call is TRBV5-6, the J call TRBJ1-1; D gene uncertain. The CDR3 spans 14 residues. The germline V gene has CDR1 SGHDT and CDR2 YYEEEE. V lost 0 bases, J lost 5 bases, and 11 bases lay in between. The CDR3 spells CASSLGAAGTEAFF. CDR3 sequence (DNA): TGTGCCAGCAGCTTGGGGGCAGCGGGGACTGAAGCTTTCTTT.

The chain uses TRBV27 and TRBJ1-5; 8 nucleotides line up with TRBD1. V trimming: 2 bases; J trimming: 3 bases; junction bases outside the gene matches: 9. The CDR3 totals 17 residues. Germline V gene sequence: CDR1 MNHEY, CDR2 SMNVEV (reference sequence). CDR3 nucleotides: TGTGCCAGCAGTTTAACTGGCAGGGGGCAGAACAATCAGCCCCAGCATTTT. It yields the protein CASSLTGRGQNNQPQHF.

The chain joins TRBV5-1 to TRBJ2-4, with D perhaps matching TRBD1 (5 bases). V was pared by 4 bases and J by 13 bases, with 27 bases between. The V gene's germline CDR1 is SGHRS and CDR2 YFSETQ. This CDR3 contains 16 residues. The CDR3 loop reads CASSQTARAIEMPQYF. In DNA form, the CDR3 reads TGCGCCAGCAGCCAGACCGCCAGGGCAATAGAGATGCCCCAGTACTTC.

The chain links TRBV3-1 (or the pseudogene TRBV3-2) to TRBJ2-7; the match to TRBD2 covers 8 bases. The CDR3 has 17 amino acids. Germline loops: CDR1 LGHDT, CDR2 YNNKEL (reference sequence). V was clipped by 4 bases and J by 2 bases; unmatched bases: 13. The CDR3 is CASSPRLASQNTYEQYF. CDR3 nucleotides: TGTGCCAGCAGCCCTAGACTAGCGTCCCAAAATACCTACGAGCAGTACTTC.

The chain recombines TRBV7-2 with TRBJ2-1; tentative D call: TRBD2 (6 bases). The length of the CDR3 is 14 residues. V was cut by 8 bases and J by 7 bases, with 18 bases left in between. The V gene's germline CDR1 is SGHTA and CDR2 FQGNSA. CDR3 sequence reads: CASGTGTWSNEQFF. CDR3 coding DNA: TGTGCCAGCGGGACCGGGACTTGGTCAAATGAGCAGTTCTTC. The whole variable domain, filled in from reference TRBV7-2 and TRBJ2-1, reads GAGVSQSPSNKVTEKGKDVELRCDPISGHTALYWYRQSLGQGLEFLIYFQGNSAPDKSGLPSDRFSAERTGGSVSTLTIQRTQQEDSAVYLCASGTGTWSNEQFFGPGTRLTVL.

The CDR3 sequence is CASSYLSSGSGELFF. Here the CDR3 DNA reads TGTGCCAGCAGTTATCTAAGTAGCGGGTCCGGGGAGCTGTTTTTT. The chain employs TRBV6-5 and TRBJ2-2, with 7 bases that match TRBD2. The length of the CDR3 is 15 residues. The junction had 7 bases not matched to a gene; V was cut back by 3 bases and J by 6 bases. Germline V CDR1 and CDR2: MNHEY, SVGAGI.

Only a few counts were recorded for this clone. V is TRBV19 and J is TRBJ1-1; D might be TRBD1 (6 bases). With 6 bases removed from V and 1 base from J, the gap between germline ends came to 12 bases. This CDR3 is built from 14 residues. Germline V gene data show CDR1 as LNHDA and CDR2 as SQIVND (reference sequence). The CDR3 DNA reads as TGTGCCAGTAGCGGGACACACCCGAACACTGAAGCTTTCTTT. Its translation is CASSGTHPNTEAFF.

The chain has TRBV19 and TRBJ1-5; possibly TRBD1 for D (6 bases). V lost 1 base and J 3 bases, leaving 19 bases between the germline ends. The CDR3 has 18 amino acids. Germline-derived CDR1 and CDR2 are LNHDA and SQIVND (reference sequence). The CDR3 spells CASSIVRGHGGANQPQHF. DNA of the CDR3: TGTGCCAGTAGTATAGTTAGGGGACACGGGGGGGCCAATCAGCCCCAGCATTTT.

This chain uses TRBV4-1 with TRBJ1-4, with a possible D match to TRBD1 (5 bases). The V and J ends lost 6 bases and 8 bases respectively, with 25 bases between them. The germline gives CDR1 MGHRA, CDR2 YSYEKL. The CDR3 sequence is 17 residues long. The CDR3: CASSPRSLPGQQEKLFF. CDR3 DNA: TGCGCCAGCAGTCCAAGATCCTTGCCAGGGCAGCAAGAAAAACTGTTTTTT.

The chain combines TRBV5-8 with TRBJ2-5; 10 bases align to TRBD1. The CDR3 loop spans 14 amino acids. Germline CDR1 and CDR2: SGHTS and YDEGEE. Germline trimming cut 0 bases from V and 4 bases from J; bases unmatched to any gene: 0. The CDR3, as DNA: TGTGCCAGCAGCTTGGGACAGGGGGCAGAGACCCAGTACTTC. Translated: CASSLGQGAETQYF. Variable domain in full (rest from reference TRBV5-8 and TRBJ2-5): EAGVTQSPTHLIKTRGQQATLRCSPISGHTSVYWYQQALGLGLQFLLWYDEGEERNRGNFPPRFSGRQFPNYSSELNVNALELEDSALYLCASSLGQGAETQYFGPGTRLLVL.

This clone was seen a single time. The chain employs TRBV7-2 and TRBJ1-4; D possibly corresponds to TRBD1 (6 bases). The length of the CDR3 is 14 residues. Trimming shortened V by 4 bases and J by 3 bases, and 9 bases separated the two germline ends. Germline values: CDR1 SGHTA, CDR2 FQGNSA. As DNA, the CDR3 is TGTGCCAGCAGCTCACAGGGAGCTAATGAAAAACTGTTTTTT. It yields the protein CASSSQGANEKLFF.

The genes are TRBV27 and TRBJ1-2; unclear D gene. Germline V gives CDR1 MNHEY, CDR2 SMNVEV (reference sequence). The CDR3 loop spans 13 amino acids. Trimming stripped 5 bases from V and 8 bases from J, with 15 bases between. This CDR3 is CASSLTFGGGYTF. The CDR3 DNA reads TGTGCCAGCAGTCTAACATTCGGCGGGGGCTACACCTTC.

The chain carries TRBV5-1 and TRBJ1-6, with 9 positions matching TRBD1. This CDR3 spans 15 amino acids. The V segment lost 0 bases and the J segment 11 bases; nucleotides outside the gene matches: 6. In germline, CDR1 is SGHRS, CDR2 YFSETQ. The CDR3 is CASSLDGGQGTPLHF. The CDR3 DNA follows: TGCGCCAGCAGCTTGGATGGTGGACAGGGGACACCCCTCCACTTT.

The V and J genes are TRBV24-1 and TRBJ2-1; the D gene is possibly TRBD2 (6 bases). The length of the CDR3 is 13 residues. V lost 3 bases to trimming and J lost 10 bases, with 12 bases between them. The germline V gene encodes CDR1 KGHDR and CDR2 SFDVKD. This CDR3 is CATSDGGVGEQFF. The CDR3 DNA is TGTGCCACCAGTGATGGAGGGGTTGGCGAGCAGTTCTTC.

This chain joins TRBV12-5 and TRBJ1-5, with 8 bases identical to TRBD1. From germline, CDR1 is LGHNT and CDR2 FRNRAP. V shed 5 bases and J 0 bases; nucleotides not matched to a gene: 15. CDR3 length: 19 residues. In DNA form, the CDR3 reads TGTGCTAGTGGTACCCAACCGGGACAGGAAATGTATAGCAATCAGCCCCAGCATTTT. It specifies CASGTQPGQEMYSNQPQHF.

This chain connects TRBV3-1 (or the pseudogene TRBV3-2) to TRBJ1-1; possible D gene TRBD1, 5 bases. This CDR3 contains 14 residues. In germline, CDR1 is LGHDT, CDR2 YNNKEL (reference sequence). Trimming took off 7 bases at V and 2 bases at J, with 14 bases between the two ends. The CDR3 DNA follows: TGTGCCAGCACCCGGGGGGGTTACAACACTGAAGCTTTCTTT. This gives the protein CASTRGGYNTEAFF.

Only a few counts were recorded for this clone. V usage is TRBV18 and J usage is TRBJ2-1; TRBD1 aligns across 7 bases. Germline V gene lookup returns CDR1 KGHSH and CDR2 LQKENI. The CDR3 totals 14 residues. V gave up 1 base and J gave up 5 bases; unmatched junction bases: 2. As DNA, the CDR3 is TGTGCCAGCTCACCACAGGGGGCAGACAATGAGCAGTTCTTC. Amino acid sequence: CASSPQGADNEQFF.

This clone was recorded only once. The V gene is TRBV27, the J gene TRBJ1-1; no clear D gene. V was cut by 2 bases and J by 4 bases, with 8 bases left in between. Germline values: CDR1 MNHEY, CDR2 SMNVEV (reference sequence). CDR3 length: 13 amino acids. The CDR3 DNA reads as TGTGCCAGCAGTTTACGAGCGGTCACTGAAGCTTTCTTT. This encodes CASSLRAVTEAFF.

CDR3 amino acids: CASSLLDRTNSPLHF. The CDR3 DNA is TGTGCCAGCAGCCTTTTGGACAGGACGAATTCACCCCTCCACTTT. The J gene is TRBJ1-6, the V gene TRBV28; 7 nucleotides line up with TRBD1. There are 15 residues in the CDR3. The germline gives CDR1 MDHEN, CDR2 SYDVKM. The V segment lost 6 bases and the J segment 7 bases; nucleotides outside the gene matches: 9.